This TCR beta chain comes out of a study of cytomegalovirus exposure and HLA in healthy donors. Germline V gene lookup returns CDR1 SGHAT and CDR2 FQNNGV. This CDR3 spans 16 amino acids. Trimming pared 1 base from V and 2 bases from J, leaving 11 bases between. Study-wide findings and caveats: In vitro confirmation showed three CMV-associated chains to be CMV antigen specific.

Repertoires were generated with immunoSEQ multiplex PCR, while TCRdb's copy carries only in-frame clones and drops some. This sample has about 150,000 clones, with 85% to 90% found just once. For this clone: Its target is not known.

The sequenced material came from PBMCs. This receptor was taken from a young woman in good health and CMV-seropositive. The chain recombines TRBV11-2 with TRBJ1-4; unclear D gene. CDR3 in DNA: TGTGCCAGCAGCTTAGTTACCAGGTCCACTAATGAAAAACTGTTTTTT. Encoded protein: CASSLVTRSTNEKLFF.